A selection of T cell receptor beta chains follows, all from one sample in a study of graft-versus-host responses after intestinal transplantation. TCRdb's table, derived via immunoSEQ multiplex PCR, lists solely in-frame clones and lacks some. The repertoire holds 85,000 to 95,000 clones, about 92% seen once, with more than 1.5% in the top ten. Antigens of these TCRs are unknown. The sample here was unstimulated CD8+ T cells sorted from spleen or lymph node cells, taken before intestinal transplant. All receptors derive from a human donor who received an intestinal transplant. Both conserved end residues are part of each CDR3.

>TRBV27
CASSLGQDQPQHF
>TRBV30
CAWRRDSSSYEQYF
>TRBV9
CASSSGLTETQYF
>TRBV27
CASSIQGGEQYF
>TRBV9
CASSVAGSQGIYGYTF
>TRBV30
CAWSVTGNTIYF
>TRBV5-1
CASSSGLGTTDTQYF
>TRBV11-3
CASSLAGRGEAFF
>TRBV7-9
CASSFTSGGPDNEQFF
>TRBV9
CASGRVDTEAFF
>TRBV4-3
CASSQGTGANQPQHF
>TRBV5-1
CASSWTEAGTEAFF
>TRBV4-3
CASSQAWHMNTEAFF
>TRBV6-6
CASSYAGGSNNSPLHF
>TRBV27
CASSPATDRGYEQYF
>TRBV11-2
CASSLGGPPLHF
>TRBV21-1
CASVRQGQGEAFF
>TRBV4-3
CASSQNAASAYEQYF
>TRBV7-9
CASSPPGSTRAFF
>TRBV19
CASFDPSSRMNTEAFF
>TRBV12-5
CASGTSLAGNEQFF
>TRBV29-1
CSVEGLAVYNEQFF
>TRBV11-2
CASSLDAGSWMQFF
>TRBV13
CASSNGDGGELFF
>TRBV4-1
CASSAQGGQIVATNEKLFF
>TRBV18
CASSPGDSLPYEQYF
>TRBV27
CASSPDRGARNTIYF
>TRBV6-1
CASSEVTTGGVYGYTF
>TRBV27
CASSLYLRQPQHF
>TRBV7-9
CASSLMADIEYF
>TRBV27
CASSLTGAGANVLTF
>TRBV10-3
CAISESVGLGTEAFF
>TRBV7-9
CASSSSSTAANYGYTF
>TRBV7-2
CASSFTPGVNTEAFF
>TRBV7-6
CASSLGGASTDTQYF
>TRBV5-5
CASSGGISYEQYF
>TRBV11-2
CASSLDTRFTDTQYF
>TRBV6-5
CATADILTSYEQYF
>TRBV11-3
CASKLGGAYNEQFF
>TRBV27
CASSVGGSNYNEQFF
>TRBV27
CASSLRPGTPNTGELFF
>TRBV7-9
CASSPRDRGDEQYF